This note documents a single T cell receptor (beta chain) sequence. The data were obtained in a study of blood T cell repertoires in COVID-19. Study in general: From the United States, Italy and Spain came samples of acute and convalescent COVID-19. PBMCs, B-cell-depleted T cells, or T cells were the source of the cDNA or gDNA that made up the material.

V shed 3 bases and J shed 4 bases, with 17 bases lying between them. This CDR3 spans 16 amino acids. CDR1 SNHLY and CDR2 FYNNEI come from the germline V gene. As handled by the study authors: Amplified reference gene primers provided the basis for estimating nucleated cell counts. TCRdb's copy holds only in-frame clones and misses some; the assay was immunoSEQ multiplex PCR. The DNA gave D and trimming, while V, J and clone size come from that table. The sample includes approximately 18,000 clones, more than 75% of them seen just once. Sequencing used peripheral blood. The TCR sequence derives from a human donor with active COVID-19. The donor label of this sample is uncertain. The J gene is TRBJ2-3, the V gene TRBV2; maybe TRBD1 (6 bases). The CDR3 DNA reads TGTGCCAGCAGTGATCCACAGGGTGTTGGTTCAGATACGCAGTATTTT. Encoded protein: CASSDPQGVGSDTQYF. The variable domain in full, completed from reference TRBV2 and TRBJ2-3, reads EPEVTQTPSHQVTQMGQEVILRCVPISNHLYFYWYRQILGQKVEFLVSFYNNEISEKSEIFDDQFSVERPDGSNFTLKIRSTKLEDSAMYFCASSDPQGVGSDTQYFGPGTRLTVL.